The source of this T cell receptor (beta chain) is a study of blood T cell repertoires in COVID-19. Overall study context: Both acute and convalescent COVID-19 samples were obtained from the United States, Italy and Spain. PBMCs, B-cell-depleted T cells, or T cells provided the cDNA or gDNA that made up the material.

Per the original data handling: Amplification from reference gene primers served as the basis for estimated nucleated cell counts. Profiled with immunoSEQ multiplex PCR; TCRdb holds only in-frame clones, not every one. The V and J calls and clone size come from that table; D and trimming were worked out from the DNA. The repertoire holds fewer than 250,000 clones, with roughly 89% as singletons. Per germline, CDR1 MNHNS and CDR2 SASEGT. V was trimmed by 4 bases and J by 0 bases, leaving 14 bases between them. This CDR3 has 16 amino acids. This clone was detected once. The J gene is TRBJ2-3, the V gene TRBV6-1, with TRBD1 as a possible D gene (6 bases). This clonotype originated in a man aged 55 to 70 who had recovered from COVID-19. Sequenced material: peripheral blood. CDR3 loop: CASSGTGTLSTDTQYF. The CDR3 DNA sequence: TGTGCCAGCAGTGGTACTGGGACACTTAGCACAGATACGCAGTATTTT.